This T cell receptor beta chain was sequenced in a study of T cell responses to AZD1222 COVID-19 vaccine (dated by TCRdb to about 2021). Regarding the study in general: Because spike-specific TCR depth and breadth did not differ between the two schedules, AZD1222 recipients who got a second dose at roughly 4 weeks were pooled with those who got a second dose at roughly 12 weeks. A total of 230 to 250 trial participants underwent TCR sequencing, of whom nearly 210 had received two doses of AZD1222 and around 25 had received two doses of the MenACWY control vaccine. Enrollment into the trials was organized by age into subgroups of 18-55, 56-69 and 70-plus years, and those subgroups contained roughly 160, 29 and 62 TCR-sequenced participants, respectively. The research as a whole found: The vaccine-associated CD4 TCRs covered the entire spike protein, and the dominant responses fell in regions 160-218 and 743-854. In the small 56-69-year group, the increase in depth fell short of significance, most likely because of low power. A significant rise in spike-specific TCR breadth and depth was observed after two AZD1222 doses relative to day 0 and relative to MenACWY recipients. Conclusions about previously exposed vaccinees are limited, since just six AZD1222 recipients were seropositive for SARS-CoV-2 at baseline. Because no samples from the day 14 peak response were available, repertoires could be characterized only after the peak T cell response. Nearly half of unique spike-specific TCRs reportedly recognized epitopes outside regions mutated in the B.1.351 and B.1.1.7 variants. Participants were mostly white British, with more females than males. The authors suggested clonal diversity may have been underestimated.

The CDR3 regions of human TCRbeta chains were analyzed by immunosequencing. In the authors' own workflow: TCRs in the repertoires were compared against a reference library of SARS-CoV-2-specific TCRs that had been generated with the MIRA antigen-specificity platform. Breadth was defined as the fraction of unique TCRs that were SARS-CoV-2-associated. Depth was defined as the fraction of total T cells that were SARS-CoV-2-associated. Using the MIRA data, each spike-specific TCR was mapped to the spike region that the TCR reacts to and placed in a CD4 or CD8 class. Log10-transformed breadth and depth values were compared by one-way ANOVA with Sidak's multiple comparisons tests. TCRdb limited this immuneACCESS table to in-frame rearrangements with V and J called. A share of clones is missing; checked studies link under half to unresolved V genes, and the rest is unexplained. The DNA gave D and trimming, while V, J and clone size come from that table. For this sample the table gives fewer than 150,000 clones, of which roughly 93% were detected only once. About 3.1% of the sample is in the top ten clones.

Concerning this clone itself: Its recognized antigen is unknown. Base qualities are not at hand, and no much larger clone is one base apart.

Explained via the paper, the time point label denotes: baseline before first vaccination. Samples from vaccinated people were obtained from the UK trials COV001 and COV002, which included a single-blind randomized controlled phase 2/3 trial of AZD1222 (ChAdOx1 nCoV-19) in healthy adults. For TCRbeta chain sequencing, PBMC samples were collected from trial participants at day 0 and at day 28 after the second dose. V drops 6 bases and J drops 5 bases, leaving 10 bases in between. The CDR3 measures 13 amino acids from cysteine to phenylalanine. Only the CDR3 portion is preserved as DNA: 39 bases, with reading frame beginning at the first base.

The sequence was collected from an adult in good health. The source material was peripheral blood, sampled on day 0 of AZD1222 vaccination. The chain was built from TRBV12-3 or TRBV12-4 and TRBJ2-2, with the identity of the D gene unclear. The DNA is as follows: TGTGCCAGCAGGGCCGGCGGAACCGGGGAGCTGTTTTTT. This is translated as CASRAGGTGELFF.